Below, one T cell receptor (beta chain) is given with its context. Germline trimming cut 1 base from V and 4 bases from J; bases unmatched to any gene: 8. The CDR3 totals 16 residues. CDR1 is MGHRA, CDR2 YSYEKL, per germline. Only in-frame clones appear in the TCRdb table, and some are missing; sequencing was by immunoSEQ multiplex PCR. The profile shows 300,000 to 350,000 clones, 70% to 90% of them singletons. These data come from a study of blood T cell repertoires in COVID-19. The chain has TRBV4-1 and TRBJ2-5, with TRBD1 matching 8 bases. The clonotype comes from a young man who had recovered from COVID-19. Sequencing was performed on PBMCs or T cells enriched from blood (not recorded which). Here the CDR3 reads CASSQGRTGTGETQYF. For the CDR3, the DNA is TGCGCCAGCAGCCAAGGCCGGACAGGGACGGGAGAGACCCAGTACTTC.